Below are 5 T cell receptor beta chains sequenced from a single sample in a study of T cell responses to AZD1222 COVID-19 vaccine. TCRdb's table, derived via immunoSEQ multiplex PCR, lists solely in-frame clones and lacks some. The sample holds 180,000 or so clones, around 90% seen once. The material was peripheral blood, obtained 28 days after the second dose of the MenACWY control vaccine. The receptors here all came from an adult who received the MenACWY meningococcal vaccine as a control.

The chain uses TRBV7-9 and TRBJ1-5; no clear D gene. CDR1 and CDR2 (germline): SEHNR, FQNEAQ (reference sequence). Trimming stripped 2 bases from V and 7 bases from J, with 6 bases between. The CDR3 contains 12 residues. CDR3 loop: CASSLMAQPQHF. The CDR3 DNA reads TGTGCCAGCAGCTTAATGGCGCAGCCCCAGCATTTT.

V and J are TRBV28 and TRBJ2-7; 12 bases map to TRBD2. V dropped 5 bases and J dropped 3; count of bases not matched to a gene: 8. The CDR3 has 16 amino acids. From germline, CDR1 is MDHEN and CDR2 SYDVKM. CDR3 coding DNA: TGTGCCAGCAGTCCCGGGACTAGCGGGTTACGCTACGAGCAGTACTTC. Protein sequence: CASSPGTSGLRYEQYF. Supplemented by reference TRBV28 and TRBJ2-7, the full variable domain reads DVKVTQSSRYLVKRTGEKVFLECVQDMDHENMFWYRQDPGLGLRLIYFSYDVKMKEKGDIPEGYSVSREKKERFSLILESASTNQTSMYLCASSPGTSGLRYEQYFGPGTRLTVT.

CDR3 sequence reads: CASSLGSGVSYGYTF. The DNA of the CDR3 is TGTGCCAGCAGCTTAGGTTCAGGGGTGAGCTATGGCTACACCTTC. The J gene is TRBJ1-2, the V gene TRBV7-2; the D gene is possibly TRBD1 (6 bases). Germline values: CDR1 SGHTA, CDR2 FQGNSA. The CDR3 contains 15 residues. Trimming removed 1 base from V and 4 bases from J, with 13 bases in between. Full variable domain (missing parts from reference TRBV7-2 and TRBJ1-2): GAGVSQSPSNKVTEKGKDVELRCDPISGHTALYWYRQSLGQGLEFLIYFQGNSAPDKSGLPSDRFSAERTGGSVSTLTIQRTQQEDSAVYLCASSLGSGVSYGYTFGSGTRLTVV.

The chain links TRBV28 to TRBJ2-5; D might be TRBD2 (6 bases). Between the trimmed V and J ends, which lost 5 bases and 5 bases, there was a span of 21 bases. Germline V gene lookup returns CDR1 MDHEN and CDR2 SYDVKM. The CDR3 is 16 residues long. The CDR3 loop is CASSIPLTSRRETQYF. For the CDR3, the DNA is TGTGCCAGCAGTATCCCCTTGACTAGTAGGAGGGAGACCCAGTACTTC.

This clone was found once. At the DNA level, this CDR3 is encoded by other sequences in the same sample as well. The V gene is TRBV30, the J gene TRBJ1-2, with D possibly matching TRBD1 (6 bases). Trimming took off 3 bases at V and 4 bases at J, with 12 bases between the two ends. This CDR3 comprises 13 residues. The germline gives CDR1 GTSNPN, CDR2 SVGIG (reference sequence). The CDR3 DNA is TGTGCCTGGAGCTTACAGGGTGGCTATGGCTACACCTTC. This gives the protein CAWSLQGGYGYTF. The complete variable domain, with remaining parts taken from reference TRBV30 and TRBJ1-2, reads SQTIHQWPATLVQPVGSPLSLECTVEGTSNPNLYWYRQAAGRGLQLLFYSVGIGQISSEVPQNLSASRPQDRQFILSSKKLLLSDSGFYLCAWSLQGGYGYTFGSGTRLTVV.